This T cell receptor (beta chain) was observed in a study of technical replicates of blood from a handful of donors. Sequencing was performed with immunoSEQ multiplex PCR; in TCRdb, only in-frame clones are kept and a portion is missing. This sample has about 84,000 clones; roughly 97% occur once, and the top ten carry more than 0.15%. V lost 4 bases, J lost 3 bases, and 4 bases stayed unmatched. The CDR3 runs to 14 residues. CDR1 SGHVS and CDR2 FNYEAQ come from the germline V gene. The genes are TRBV7-6 and TRBJ1-1; 8 bases line up with TRBD1. Input material: T cells isolated from PBMCs. This TCR derives from a human donor in good health. CDR3: CASSSGQGHTEAFF. CDR3 DNA: TGTGCCAGCAGCTCCGGACAGGGCCACACTGAAGCTTTCTTT.